Below are 26 T cell receptor beta chains sequenced from a single sample in a study of T cells in Graves' hyperthyroidism and ophthalmopathy. RNA transcripts served as the template for amplifying TCR beta CDR3 regions. The study used the HTBI primer set for a first-round RT-PCR of the TCR CDR3. Each CDR3 protein gets one entry after TCRdb re-called the multiplex PCR reads with MiXCR. Here the sample spans some 600,000 distinct CDR3 sequences, more than 11% being singletons. The sequenced sample consisted of blood. All receptors derive from a woman aged 25 to 39 with Graves' hyperthyroidism that later progressed to Graves' ophthalmopathy.

This clonotype was counted at least ten times. The chain combines TRBV28 with TRBJ1-3; D not certain. This CDR3 is built from 17 residues. Per the germline V gene, CDR1 is MDHEN and CDR2 is SYDVKM. Trimming removed 1 base from V and 3 bases from J, with 16 bases in between. The CDR3, as DNA: TGTGCCAGCAGTTTATCTTCTCTGACCGATGGTGGAAACACCATATATTTT. Translation: CASSLSSLTDGGNTIYF.

This rearrangement joins TRBV27 to TRBJ2-1; the match to TRBD2 covers 16 bases. The CDR3 spans 16 residues. V was clipped by 4 bases and J by 13 bases; unmatched bases: 10. Germline lookup yields CDR1 MNHEY and CDR2 SMNVEV (reference sequence). CDR3: CASSSLGTSGRATQFF. The DNA of the CDR3 is TGTGCCAGCAGTTCCCTCGGGACTAGCGGGAGGGCCACCCAGTTCTTC.

This clonotype has a count of ten or more. The rearrangement links TRBV20-1 to TRBJ1-5; D is uncertain. Germline CDR1 and CDR2: DFQATT and SNEGSKA (reference sequence). The CDR3 is 15 amino acids. V shed 2 bases and J shed 5 bases, with 16 bases lying between them. The CDR3: CSARSGGRFYQPQHF. The CDR3 DNA reads TGCAGTGCTAGATCGGGCGGCAGGTTTTATCAGCCCCAGCATTTT.

This clonotype came up many times. The chain combines TRBV10-3 with TRBJ2-1, with D perhaps matching TRBD2 (6 bases). Germline V gives CDR1 ENHRY, CDR2 SYGVKD. There are 15 residues in the CDR3. V was pared by 3 bases and J by 5 bases, with 14 bases between. The CDR3 DNA reads TGTGCCATCAGTGATTTGGCGCCGGGGGACAATGAGCAGTTCTTC. As protein: CAISDLAPGDNEQFF.

This clonotype was counted at least ten times. This chain uses TRBV14 with TRBJ1-1; D remains unclear. There are 14 residues in the CDR3. CDR1 is SGHDN and CDR2 is FVKESK in the germline V gene. Trimming pared 3 bases from V and 1 base from J, leaving 9 bases between. The CDR3 sequence: CASSHLAGNTEAFF. CDR3 nucleotides: TGTGCCAGCAGCCATCTCGCGGGGAACACTGAAGCTTTCTTT.

This chain links TRBV10-3 with TRBJ1-2; D is unresolved. This CDR3 has 14 residues. Germline V gene data show CDR1 as ENHRY and CDR2 as SYGVKD. V lost 3 bases and J lost 3, with 11 bases in between. CDR3 bases: TGTGCCATCAGTGAACCGAGAGTAGACTATGGCTACACCTTC. It encodes CAISEPRVDYGYTF.

The rearrangement joins TRBV11-2 to TRBJ1-2; D remains unclear. Germline V CDR1 and CDR2: SGHAT, FQNNGV. Trimming left V 1 base short and J 7 bases short, with 16 bases between. This CDR3 is built from 15 residues. CDR3 in DNA: TGTGCCAGCAGCTTAGTGGGCGGAGGAGGGTCTGGCTACACCTTC. Translation gives CASSLVGGGGSGYTF.

This clonotype was recorded many times. This chain uses TRBV14 with TRBJ2-7; TRBD1 agrees at 8 bases. The trim removed 2 bases at V and 4 bases at J, leaving 13 bases unmatched. CDR3 size: 17 residues. Per the germline V gene, CDR1 is SGHDN and CDR2 is FVKESK. The CDR3 protein is CASSQILRGTGAYEQYF. The DNA of the CDR3 is TGTGCCAGCAGCCAAATCCTGCGTGGGACAGGTGCTTACGAGCAGTACTTC.

As regards this clonotype: Possible read error: a much larger clone is one base away. The chain recombines TRBV3-1 with TRBJ2-1, with 7 bases identical to TRBD1. CDR3 size: 14 residues. In germline, CDR1 is LGHDT, CDR2 YNNKEL (reference sequence). The CDR3 DNA sequence: TGTGCCAGCAGCCAAGAGTACAGGGGTGATGAGCAGTCCTTC. Protein: CASSQEYRGDEQSF.

The J gene is TRBJ2-3, the V gene TRBV5-5, with 8 nucleotides matching TRBD2. The V and J ends lost 7 bases and 4 bases, in that order; junction bases with no gene match: 11. The CDR3 is 15 amino acids. Germline-derived CDR1 and CDR2 are SGHKS and YYEKEE (reference sequence). CDR3 DNA sequence: TGTGCCAGCCACCTGGGAGAAGCGGGAGCAGATACGCAGTATTTT. Amino acids: CASHLGEAGADTQYF.

This clonotype has a count of ten or more. V gene TRBV7-9 combines with J gene TRBJ1-1; D remains ambiguous. Trimming took off 5 bases at V and 0 bases at J, with 13 bases between the two ends. CDR1 and CDR2 from the germline V gene are SEHNR and FQNEAQ (reference sequence). This CDR3 has 15 amino acids. The CDR3 DNA sequence: TGTGCCAGCAGCAAGAGGACCGTCATGAACACTGAAGCTTTCTTT. This gives the protein CASSKRTVMNTEAFF.

The table lists this clonotype with many counts. The V gene is TRBV7-3, the J gene TRBJ2-1, with 8 bases fitting TRBD2. The germline gives CDR1 SGHTA, CDR2 FQGTGA. The CDR3 is 16 residues long. Losses at the gene ends were 3 bases for V and 0 bases for J; bases not matched to a gene: 4. This chain's CDR3 is CASSLGRGGSYNEQFF. In DNA, the CDR3 is TGTGCCAGCAGCTTGGGCCGGGGGGGCTCCTACAATGAGCAGTTCTTC.

The table lists this clonotype with many counts. This chain links TRBV27 with TRBJ2-5, with D maybe TRBD2 (5 bases). Germline V CDR1 and CDR2: MNHEY, SMNVEV (reference sequence). The ends were cut back, 4 bases at V and 5 bases at J, with 11 bases in the middle. The CDR3 length is 13 residues. CDR3 residues: CASSYLGDETQYF. CDR3 nucleotide sequence: TGTGCCAGCAGTTACCTGGGAGACGAGACCCAGTACTTC.

In its sample, this clonotype was seen a few times. V is TRBV6-2 or TRBV6-3 and J is TRBJ1-1; 9 bases line up with TRBD1. Per germline, CDR1 MNHEY and CDR2 SVGEGT. With 2 bases clipped from V and 1 base from J, the junction kept 8 bases outside the gene matches. CDR3 length: 17 amino acids. CDR3 nucleotides: TGTGCCAGCAGTTACGGGGACAGGGTGGCAAAGAACACTGAAGCTTTCTTT. It yields the protein CASSYGDRVAKNTEAFF.

In this sample, this clonotype turned up many times. V usage is TRBV3-1 and J usage is TRBJ1-4; D is unclear. CDR1 and CDR2 (germline): LGHDT, YNNKEL (reference sequence). V was trimmed by 1 base and J by 10 bases, leaving 7 bases between them. The CDR3 totals 12 residues. Written as DNA, the CDR3 is TGTGCCAGCAGCCAAGGTAGAACAAAACTGTTTTTT. This encodes CASSQGRTKLFF.

This clonotype was recorded at least ten times. CDR3 nucleotide sequence: TGTGCCAGCAGCCAAGCATTGGGGAACTATGGCTACACCTTC. It yields the protein CASSQALGNYGYTF. The rearrangement links TRBV3-1 to TRBJ1-2; D gene uncertain. With 1 base removed from V and 2 bases from J, the gap between germline ends came to 8 bases. The CDR3 extends over 14 amino acids. The germline gives CDR1 LGHDT, CDR2 YNNKEL (reference sequence).

In its sample, this clonotype was seen many times. The chain is built from TRBV11-2 and TRBJ1-2; D call uncertain. This CDR3 has 14 amino acids. Trimming removed 0 bases from V and 2 bases from J, with 7 bases in between. CDR1 is SGHAT, CDR2 FQNNGV, per germline. CDR3 sequence (DNA): TGTGCCAGCAGCTTAGAGGCGGGGAACTATGGCTACACCTTC. Its protein product is CASSLEAGNYGYTF. The variable domain in full, completed from reference TRBV11-2 and TRBJ1-2, reads EAGVAQSPRYKIIEKRQSVAFWCNPISGHATLYWYQQILGQGPKLLIQFQNNGVVDDSQLPKDRFSAERLKGVDSTLKIQPAKLEDSAVYLCASSLEAGNYGYTFGSGTRLTVV.

Ten or more counts support this clonotype. The chain links TRBV2 to TRBJ1-5; D unclear. This CDR3 comprises 11 residues. V lost 3 bases and J 6 bases, leaving 3 bases between the germline ends. CDR1 is SNHLY, CDR2 FYNNEI, per germline. CDR3 in amino acids: CASSDGQPQHF. The DNA for the CDR3 is TGTGCCAGCAGTGATGGTCAGCCCCAGCATTTT.

For this clonotype: A much larger clone lies one base from this, so it may be a read error. The chain is built from TRBV2 and TRBJ1-4; no clear D. This CDR3 has 16 amino acids. The germline V gene encodes CDR1 SNHLY and CDR2 FYNNEI. Trimming cost V 4 bases and J 10 bases, with 22 bases left between them. CDR3 in amino acids: CASSGRRTVLDGKLFF. CDR3 nucleotides: TGTGCCAGCAGTGGCCGCCGGACCGTTCTTGATGGAAAACTGTTTTTT.

In this sample, this clonotype turned up many times. The gene calls are TRBV20-1 and TRBJ2-7; 8 bases fit TRBD1. J was trimmed by 0 bases and V by 6 bases; bases with no gene match: 7. This CDR3 spans 14 amino acids. Germline values: CDR1 DFQATT, CDR2 SNEGSKA (reference sequence). The CDR3 DNA follows: TGCAGTGCCGTTGGACAGGGTAGCTCCTACGAGCAGTACTTC. Encoded protein: CSAVGQGSSYEQYF.

The V gene is TRBV5-1, the J gene TRBJ2-1; D could derive from TRBD1 or TRBD2 (5 bases each). V dropped 5 bases and J dropped 6 bases, with 15 bases sitting between them. The CDR3 runs 14 residues. Germline V gene lookup returns CDR1 SGHRS and CDR2 YFSETQ. CDR3 nucleotide sequence: TGCGCCAGCAGTTCCGGGACCTCCCCCAATGAGCAGTTCTTC. Amino acid sequence: CASSSGTSPNEQFF.

The V call is TRBV2, the J call TRBJ2-7; 12 bases agree with TRBD2. Germline CDR1 SNHLY, CDR2 FYNNEI. The CDR3 runs to 15 residues. The J segment lost 3 bases and the V segment lost 5 bases, leaving 5 bases of the junction unmatched. CDR3 DNA: TGTGCCAGCAGTACGGGACTAGCGGGCAACTACGAGCAGTACTTC. Translated: CASSTGLAGNYEQYF.

This clonotype was detected a few times. This chain uses TRBV7-8 with TRBJ1-4, with TRBD1 as a possible D gene (5 bases). V lost 3 bases and J 0 bases, leaving 11 bases between the germline ends. The CDR3 contains 16 residues. Per the germline V gene, CDR1 is SGHVS and CDR2 is FQNEAQ. CDR3 coding DNA: TGTGCCAGCAGCTTGGGACGGGGAACAACTAATGAAAAACTGTTTTTT. It is translated as CASSLGRGTTNEKLFF.

This chain uses TRBV7-9 with TRBJ2-7; tentative D call: TRBD1 (6 bases). Germline CDR1 SEHNR, CDR2 FQNEAQ (reference sequence). The V end lost 7 bases, the J end lost 4 bases, and 14 bases lay between the germline ends. This CDR3 region has 13 residues. The CDR3 protein is CASKRQVEYEQYF. The CDR3 bases are TGTGCCAGCAAAAGACAGGTCGAATACGAGCAGTACTTC.

This clonotype came up many times. The genes are TRBV7-9 and TRBJ2-7, with D possibly matching TRBD2 (6 bases). Germline CDR1 and CDR2: SEHNR and FQNEAQ (reference sequence). This CDR3 region has 13 residues. V was cut by 6 bases and J by 6 bases, with 15 bases left in between. As DNA, the CDR3 is TGTGCCAGCAGTCTAACTAGCAAAGGCGAGCAGTACTTC. Translating it yields CASSLTSKGEQYF.

V gene TRBV13 combines with J gene TRBJ2-7; 13 positions agree with TRBD2. With 5 bases clipped from V and 5 bases from J, the junction kept 6 bases outside the gene matches. The CDR3 consists of 15 residues. The germline gives CDR1 PRHDT, CDR2 FYEKMQ (reference sequence). CDR3 sequence: CASSTRTSGSHEQYF. The CDR3 DNA sequence: TGTGCCAGCAGCACCCGGACTAGCGGGAGCCACGAGCAGTACTTC.